These T cell receptor beta chains were read from a single sample in a study of OX40 agonist ivuxolimab in advanced cancers. Clones were read by immunoSEQ multiplex PCR, and TCRdb kept only the in-frame ones, dropping some. In the table there are 8,000 to 10,000 clones, roughly 90% of which are singletons. The input for sequencing was CD4+ or CD8+ T cells sorted from blood, taken in a trial of the OX40 agonist ivuxolimab. Receptor source: an adult with an advanced solid tumor such as melanoma, head and neck, liver or kidney cancer. CDR3s include the opening cysteine and the closing phenylalanine or tryptophan. A D gene is named only where the DNA matches it firmly. Size values are once, few and many counts, or a class for expanded clones, and some rows have none.

DNA	CDR3	D	J	size	V
TGTGCCTGTGCGAGAGGGACTAGGATGAACACCGGGGAGCTGTTTTTT	CACARGTRMNTGELFF	TRBD2	TRBJ2-2	NA	TRBV30
TGTGCCAGCAGACCACAGGGGGTGCAGCCCCAGCATTTT	CASRPQGVQPQHF	TRBD1	TRBJ1-5	NA	TRBV2
TGTGCCTGTTCACGACAGTCCGCCGGTCCAAAGTACTTC	CACSRQSAGPKYF	NA	TRBJ2-7	NA	TRBV30
TGTGCCAGCAGCCGTGGACAGGGGGTTAGCTATGGCTACACCTTC	CASSRGQGVSYGYTF	TRBD1	TRBJ1-2	NA	TRBV6-1
TGTGCCAGCGCCCGGGACAGGCCCTACGAGCAGTACTTC	CASARDRPYEQYF	TRBD1	TRBJ2-7	NA	TRBV6-1
TGTGCCAGCAGCCCAGGGCTAGCGGGAGCGATAGCTTTCTTC	CASSPGLAGAIAFF	TRBD2	TRBJ2-1	NA	TRBV7-3
TGTGCCAGCGGTGGTTGCGCGGGAGAGGGGGCAGGTCGTTGCAATGAGCAGTTCTTC	CASGGCAGEGAGRCNEQFF	NA	TRBJ2-1	NA	TRBV21-1
TGCAGCGTTGAAGGCCAGGGGGGCAACGAGCAGTACTTC	CSVEGQGGNEQYF	NA	TRBJ2-7	NA	TRBV29-1
TGTGCCAGCAGCCCGCGGGGAGGGGGCATGGACACCGGGGAGCTGTTTTTT	CASSPRGGGMDTGELFF	NA	TRBJ2-2	NA	TRBV5-4
TGTGCCAGCAGTTCCCCCCGGACAGCTAACTATGGCTACACCTTC	CASSSPRTANYGYTF	NA	TRBJ1-2	NA	TRBV27
TGTGCCAGCAGTTACGCGGGACCGTCGAACTACGAGCAGTACTTC	CASSYAGPSNYEQYF	NA	TRBJ2-7	once	TRBV6-5
TGTGCCAGCAGCAAAGACAGGGGAGGAGGCTACACCTTC	CASSKDRGGGYTF	TRBD1	TRBJ1-2	NA	TRBV6-1
TGCAGCGTCGCGACTAGCGGGAGGGTTGAGACCCAGTACTTC	CSVATSGRVETQYF	TRBD2	TRBJ2-5	NA	TRBV29-1
TGTGCCATACGACAGGGGGCCCACCCGAACACTGAAGCTTTCTTT	CAIRQGAHPNTEAFF	TRBD1	TRBJ1-1	NA	TRBV10-3
TGTGCCAGCAGCAATGGGGGGTCGGGATATCACCAAGAGACCCAGTACTTC	CASSNGGSGYHQETQYF	NA	TRBJ2-5	NA	TRBV28
TGTGCCATCAGTGTCCGGCCCGGGACGGAAACTGAAGCTTTCTTT	CAISVRPGTETEAFF	NA	TRBJ1-1	NA	TRBV10-3
TGCGCCAGCAGTAATGAAGGCCGTGGGGAGCAGTACTTC	CASSNEGRGEQYF	NA	TRBJ2-7	NA	TRBV5-1
TGTGCCAGCAGTTCGGGACAGGAAAACATTCAGTACTTC	CASSSGQENIQYF	TRBD1	TRBJ2-4	NA	TRBV28
TGTGCCAGCTCAATTAGCGGGAACTACGAGCAGTACTTC	CASSISGNYEQYF	TRBD2	TRBJ2-7	NA	TRBV18
TGCAGCGTTGGAGAGATGAACACTGAAGCTTTCTTT	CSVGEMNTEAFF	NA	TRBJ1-1	NA	TRBV29-1
TGCGCCAGCAGCCAATCAGCGAGGACCTCCTACGAGCAGTACTTC	CASSQSARTSYEQYF	NA	TRBJ2-7	NA	TRBV4-1
TGTGCCAGTGTCCGCCACGATACGGGAAACACCATATATTTT	CASVRHDTGNTIYF	NA	TRBJ1-3	NA	TRBV19
TGTGCCAGCAGTTCTATGACTAGCGGGAGATACGAGCAGTACTTC	CASSSMTSGRYEQYF	TRBD2	TRBJ2-7	NA	TRBV27
TGCGCCAGCAGCTTGGATGGCACCTACTACGAGCAGTACTTC	CASSLDGTYYEQYF	NA	TRBJ2-7	NA	TRBV5-1
TGTGCCAGTAGTATAGAGGGAGCAACTTACAATGAGCAGTTCTTC	CASSIEGATYNEQFF	NA	TRBJ2-1	NA	TRBV19
TGTGCCAGCAGTGGAGAGACCTACGAGCAGTACTTC	CASSGETYEQYF	NA	TRBJ2-7	NA	TRBV2
TGCGCCAGCAGCTTGGGGGGGACTTCCACCGGGGAGCTGTTTTTT	CASSLGGTSTGELFF	NA	TRBJ2-2	NA	TRBV5-1
TGTGCCAGCATCCCCGGGGGGACTAATCAGCCCCAGCATTTT	CASIPGGTNQPQHF	NA	TRBJ1-5	NA	TRBV28
TGTGCCAGTCGGGGGGGGAATGAGCAGTTCTTC	CASRGGNEQFF	TRBD2	TRBJ2-1	once	TRBV2
TGCGCCAGCACCGGATTAGGGGCAGAAACTGAAGCTTTCTTT	CASTGLGAETEAFF	NA	TRBJ1-1	NA	TRBV5-1
TGCGCCAGCAGCTTGGACGGCTACGAGCAGTACTTC	CASSLDGYEQYF	NA	TRBJ2-7	NA	TRBV5-1
TGTGCCAGCAGCGTGGGGACTAGTCACGAGCAGTACTTC	CASSVGTSHEQYF	TRBD2	TRBJ2-7	NA	TRBV9
TGTGCCAGCAGTCAGGACAGGGCCGGGGAGCTGTTTTTT	CASSQDRAGELFF	TRBD1	TRBJ2-2	few	TRBV27
TGTGCCAGCTCATCCACAGGGGGCGCTTACGTGGCTTTCTTT	CASSSTGGAYVAFF	TRBD1	TRBJ1-1	NA	TRBV18
TGTGCCATCAGTGACCCTCGGAAAGGGGGGGGCGATACGCAGTATTTT	CAISDPRKGGGDTQYF	NA	TRBJ2-3	NA	TRBV10-3
TGTGCCAGCAGCCAAGGACAGGGTATGGGTTACGAGCAGTACTTC	CASSQGQGMGYEQYF	TRBD1	TRBJ2-7	NA	TRBV14
TGTGCCAGCAGCCCGGGGCGGTCGGGCGAAAAACTGTTTTTT	CASSPGRSGEKLFF	NA	TRBJ1-4	NA	TRBV7-9
TGCAGCGCACCCACCGGGACAGGGAGCAACGAGCAGTACTTC	CSAPTGTGSNEQYF	TRBD1	TRBJ2-7	NA	TRBV29-1
TGTGCCAGCCGCCGGGGACCCTATGGCTACACCTTC	CASRRGPYGYTF	NA	TRBJ1-2	once	TRBV27
TGTGCCAGCAGTCAACAGGGGTCTGGTGGCTACACCTTC	CASSQQGSGGYTF	TRBD1	TRBJ1-2	few	TRBV2
TGTGCCAGCAGGGATGGGGGTTTGAACACTGAAGCTTTCTTT	CASRDGGLNTEAFF	NA	TRBJ1-1	few	TRBV28
TGTGCCAGCAGCCCGATGGGGTATAGCAATCAGCCCCAGCATTTT	CASSPMGYSNQPQHF	NA	TRBJ1-5	once	TRBV7-3
TGTGCCAGCACCTTGCCGGGGGCAACTAATGAAAAACTGTTTTTT	CASTLPGATNEKLFF	NA	TRBJ1-4	NA	TRBV28
TGTGCCAGCTCACCCGGGACAGAGGTTAGCGATGGCTACACCTTC	CASSPGTEVSDGYTF	TRBD1	TRBJ1-2	few	TRBV18
TGTGCCAGCTCAGCCCGGGACAGGGGACGCTACGAGCAGTACTTC	CASSARDRGRYEQYF	TRBD1	TRBJ2-7	once	TRBV18
TGTGCCAGCAGCTTACACGGGAGTGGTTACGAGCAGTACTTC	CASSLHGSGYEQYF	NA	TRBJ2-7	few	TRBV11-3
TGTGCCAGCAGCCAGGGGAGATGGACTGAAGCTTTCTTT	CASSQGRWTEAFF	NA	TRBJ1-1	NA	TRBV14
TGTGCCAGCAGTAGGGGGCGGGAACGAGAGACCCAGTACTTC	CASSRGRERETQYF	NA	TRBJ2-5	NA	TRBV11-2
TGTGCCAGCAGCGAGATAAGAGGCGGACGACTAGCGACAGATACGCAGTATTTT	CASSEIRGGRLATDTQYF	TRBD2	TRBJ2-3	NA	TRBV7-9
TGTGCCAGCAGCGCCTTAGTGGTTCCCGGGACGGGTAACTATGGCTACACCTTC	CASSALVVPGTGNYGYTF	NA	TRBJ1-2	NA	TRBV7-8
TGTGCCAGCAGTCGGTTGACCGGGGCCGCTGGCTACACCTTC	CASSRLTGAAGYTF	NA	TRBJ1-2	once	TRBV28
TGTGCCAGCAGCCTCGGACTTCACGAGACCCAGTACTTC	CASSLGLHETQYF	NA	TRBJ2-5	NA	TRBV7-2
TGTGCCAGCAGGGGGACAGGGCGAAGCTACGAGCAGTACTTC	CASRGTGRSYEQYF	TRBD1	TRBJ2-7	NA	TRBV6-5